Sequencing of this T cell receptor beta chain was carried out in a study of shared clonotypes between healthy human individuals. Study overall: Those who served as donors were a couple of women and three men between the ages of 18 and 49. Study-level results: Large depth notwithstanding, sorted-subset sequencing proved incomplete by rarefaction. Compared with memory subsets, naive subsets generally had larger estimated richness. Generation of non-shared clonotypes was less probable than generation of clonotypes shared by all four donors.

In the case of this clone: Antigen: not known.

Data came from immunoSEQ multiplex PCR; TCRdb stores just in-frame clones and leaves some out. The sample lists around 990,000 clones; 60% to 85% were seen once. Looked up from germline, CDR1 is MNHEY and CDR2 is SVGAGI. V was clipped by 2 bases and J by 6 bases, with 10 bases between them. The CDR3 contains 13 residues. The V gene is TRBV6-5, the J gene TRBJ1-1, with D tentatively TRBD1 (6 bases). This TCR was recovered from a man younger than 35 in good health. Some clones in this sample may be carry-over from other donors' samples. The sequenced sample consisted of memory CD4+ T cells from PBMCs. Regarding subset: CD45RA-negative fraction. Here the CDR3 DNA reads TGTGCCAGCAGTTACACGGGGGCCTCTGAAGCTTTCTTT. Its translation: CASSYTGASEAFF.